These T cell receptor beta chains were read from a single sample in a study of shared clonotypes between healthy human individuals. Libraries were prepared by immunoSEQ multiplex PCR; TCRdb keeps only in-frame clonotypes and omits some of them. The sample consists of 2 million to 2.5 million clones, 85% to 95% of them appearing once. The source material was naive CD4+ T cells from PBMCs. Receptors were obtained from a man aged 18 to 29 in good health. Some clones in this sample may be carry-over from other donors' samples. Each CDR3 is given with its conserved first and last residue. A D gene is named only where the DNA matches it firmly. Size tells how often a clone was seen (once, few, many) or the class of an expanded clone, and some rows leave it out.

CASSVDQGYEQYF | TGTGCCAGCAGCGTAGATCAGGGCTACGAGCAGTACTTC | NA | TRBJ2-7 | TRBV9 | NA
CSAKNLADTQYF | TGCAGCGCTAAGAACTTGGCAGATACGCAGTATTTT | NA | TRBJ2-3 | TRBV29-1 | NA
CASSPRERGPYEQYF | TGTGCCAGCAGCCCAAGGGAGAGGGGTCCCTACGAGCAGTACTTC | NA | TRBJ2-7 | TRBV5-4 | NA
CSDTSTDTQYF | TGCAGCGACACGAGCACAGATACGCAGTATTTT | NA | TRBJ2-3 | TRBV29-1 | NA
CASSSPGTYEQYF | TGTGCCAGCAGTTCTCCGGGGACCTACGAGCAGTACTTC | few | TRBJ2-7 | TRBV6-5 | NA
CASSLDRGTDTQYF | TGTGCCAGCAGCCTAGACAGGGGCACAGATACGCAGTATTTT | NA | TRBJ2-3 | TRBV7-2 | TRBD1
CASTLGGTSWGYGYTF | TGTGCCAGCACCCTCGGAGGAACCTCCTGGGGCTATGGCTACACCTTC | NA | TRBJ1-2 | TRBV28 | NA
CATKGNQPQHF | TGTGCCACAAAGGGCAATCAGCCCCAGCATTTT | once | TRBJ1-5 | TRBV28 | NA
CASSQNDRATEAFF | TGTGCCAGCAGTCAAAATGACAGGGCCACTGAAGCTTTCTTT | NA | TRBJ1-1 | TRBV7-9 | TRBD1
CASSQVQLGDTQYF | TGCGCCAGCAGCCAAGTCCAACTGGGAGATACGCAGTATTTT | NA | TRBJ2-3 | TRBV4-1 | NA
CASSLGGEAQFF | TGTGCCAGCAGCTTAGGGGGGGAGGCGCAGTTCTTC | NA | TRBJ2-1 | TRBV11-3 | NA
CASSLTVGTLEQFF | TGTGCCAGCAGCTTAACTGTGGGGACGTTAGAGCAGTTCTTC | NA | TRBJ2-1 | TRBV7-3 | NA
CAWSGRVTNEKLFF | TGTGCCTGGAGTGGGAGGGTAACTAATGAAAAACTGTTTTTT | NA | TRBJ1-4 | TRBV30 | NA
CASSRDNEQFF | TGTGCCAGCAGTCGGGACAATGAGCAGTTCTTC | NA | TRBJ2-1 | TRBV6-5 | NA
CASSYSAGGNYNEQFF | TGTGCCAGCAGTTACTCGGCGGGAGGAAACTACAATGAGCAGTTCTTC | once | TRBJ2-1 | TRBV6-5 | TRBD2
CASSPSGTGALYGYTF | TGTGCCAGTAGTCCCTCCGGGACAGGGGCCCTCTATGGCTACACCTTC | NA | TRBJ1-2 | TRBV19 | TRBD1
CASSSPVSALYEQYF | TGTGCCAGCAGTTCCCCCGTGAGCGCCCTCTACGAGCAGTACTTC | NA | TRBJ2-7 | TRBV28 | NA
CASSPSGGIQPQHF | TGTGCCAGTAGTCCTTCAGGGGGCATCCAGCCCCAGCATTTT | NA | TRBJ1-5 | TRBV19 | TRBD1
CASSANEWGTAYEQYF | TGTGCCAGCAGTGCAAACGAGTGGGGGACGGCCTACGAGCAGTACTTC | NA | TRBJ2-7 | TRBV28 | NA
CASSPYLNQPQHF | TGCGCCAGCAGCCCGTACCTGAATCAGCCCCAGCATTTT | NA | TRBJ1-5 | TRBV5-1 | NA
CASSQEWKNPYEQYF | TGCGCCAGCAGCCAAGAGTGGAAGAATCCATACGAGCAGTACTTC | NA | TRBJ2-7 | TRBV4-1 | NA
CASSVGLAGVDEQFF | TGTGCCAGCAGCGTAGGACTAGCGGGAGTAGATGAGCAGTTCTTC | NA | TRBJ2-1 | TRBV9 | TRBD2
CASSVSFGSSYNEQFF | TGTGCCAGCAGCGTTTCATTCGGGAGCTCCTACAATGAGCAGTTCTTC | NA | TRBJ2-1 | TRBV9 | NA
CASSATGHPIGGYTF | TGTGCCAGCAGCGCCACGGGACACCCAATCGGGGGCTACACCTTC | NA | TRBJ1-2 | TRBV9 | NA
CASSSRTGTRNIQYF | TGCGCCAGCAGCTCCCGGACAGGGACTAGAAACATTCAGTACTTC | NA | TRBJ2-4 | TRBV5-1 | NA
CASSIVLGGVSNQPQHF | TGTGCCAGTAGTATAGTTCTAGGAGGGGTGAGCAATCAGCCCCAGCATTTT | NA | TRBJ1-5 | TRBV19 | NA
CASRDRVQETQYF | TGTGCCAGCAGGGACAGGGTGCAAGAGACCCAGTACTTC | NA | TRBJ2-5 | TRBV6-1 | TRBD1
CASSVVGLGVETQYF | TGTGCCAGCAGCGTAGTAGGACTAGGGGTAGAGACCCAGTACTTC | once | TRBJ2-5 | TRBV9 | TRBD2
CASSGAHRHYRETQYF | TGTGCCAGTAGTGGTGCCCACAGGCACTACCGAGAGACCCAGTACTTC | NA | TRBJ2-5 | TRBV19 | NA
CASSLPGRSGTEAFF | TGTGCCAGCAGTTTACCTGGCAGATCAGGGACTGAAGCTTTCTTT | NA | TRBJ1-1 | TRBV28 | NA
CASSQGGQASTDTQYF | TGTGCCAGCAGCCAAGGGGGACAAGCGAGCACAGATACGCAGTATTTT | NA | TRBJ2-3 | TRBV4-2 | NA
CASSISRDQPQHF | TGTGCCAGTAGTATTTCAAGGGATCAGCCCCAGCATTTT | NA | TRBJ1-5 | TRBV19 | NA
CASSITSGSYEQYF | TGTGCCAGTAGTATAACTAGCGGGAGCTACGAGCAGTACTTC | NA | TRBJ2-7 | TRBV19 | TRBD2
CSGGPHGLAGDNEQFF | TGCAGCGGCGGACCCCACGGACTAGCGGGAGACAATGAGCAGTTCTTC | NA | TRBJ2-1 | TRBV29-1 | TRBD2
CASSVAVNEQFF | TGTGCCAGCAGCGTAGCGGTCAATGAGCAGTTCTTC | once | TRBJ2-1 | TRBV9 | NA
CASSLVVLDPGELFF | TGTGCCAGCAGCTTAGTGGTTTTAGACCCCGGGGAGCTGTTTTTT | NA | TRBJ2-2 | TRBV7-2 | NA
CASSPGITRGTEAFF | TGTGCCAGCAGCCCCGGGATCACGCGGGGTACTGAAGCTTTCTTT | NA | TRBJ1-1 | TRBV28 | NA
CASSPRDSTYEQYF | TGTGCCAGCTCACCAAGGGACTCAACCTACGAGCAGTACTTC | NA | TRBJ2-7 | TRBV18 | NA
CATSRVPSYSGSKNEQYF | TGTGCCACCAGCAGAGTACCCTCTTACAGCGGGAGCAAGAACGAGCAGTACTTC | NA | TRBJ2-7 | TRBV15 | TRBD2
CAISESPGYTEAFF | TGTGCCATCAGTGAGTCGCCAGGGTACACTGAAGCTTTCTTT | NA | TRBJ1-1 | TRBV10-3 | NA
CASSFTGAANEKLFF | TGCGCCAGCAGCTTTACAGGGGCGGCTAATGAAAAACTGTTTTTT | once | TRBJ1-4 | TRBV5-1 | TRBD1
CASSEALGAGLSGNTIYF | TGTGCCAGCAGTGAAGCGCTCGGGGCCGGACTCTCTGGAAACACCATATATTTT | NA | TRBJ1-3 | TRBV2 | NA
CASSFGRGTIYGYTF | TGTGCCAGCAGCTTCGGCAGGGGAACCATCTATGGCTACACCTTC | NA | TRBJ1-2 | TRBV7-2 | NA
CASRRGTSGVSSYNEQFF | TGTGCCAGCAGGAGAGGGACTAGCGGGGTGAGCTCCTACAATGAGCAGTTCTTC | NA | TRBJ2-1 | TRBV27 | TRBD2